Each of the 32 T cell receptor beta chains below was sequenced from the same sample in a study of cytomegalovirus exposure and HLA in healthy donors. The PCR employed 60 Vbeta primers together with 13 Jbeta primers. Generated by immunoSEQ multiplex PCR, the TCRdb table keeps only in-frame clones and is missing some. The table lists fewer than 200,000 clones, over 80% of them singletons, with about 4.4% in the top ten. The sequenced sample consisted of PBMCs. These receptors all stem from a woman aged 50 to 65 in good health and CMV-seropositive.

The chain's CDR3 is CASRDLLQGWETQYF. The CDR3 nucleotides are TGTGCCAGTAGGGACCTCTTACAGGGTTGGGAGACCCAGTACTTC. The J gene is TRBJ2-5, the V gene TRBV19; possible D gene TRBD1, 6 bases. The V end was cut by 6 bases, the J end by 5 bases, with 19 bases between. The germline V gene has CDR1 LNHDA and CDR2 SQIVND (reference sequence). This CDR3 contains 15 residues.

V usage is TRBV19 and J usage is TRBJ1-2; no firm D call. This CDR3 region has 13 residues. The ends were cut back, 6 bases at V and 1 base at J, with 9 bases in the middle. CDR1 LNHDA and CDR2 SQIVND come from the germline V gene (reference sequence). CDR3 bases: TGTGCCAGTAGCGCCGGGGTTAACTATGGCTACACCTTC. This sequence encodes CASSAGVNYGYTF.

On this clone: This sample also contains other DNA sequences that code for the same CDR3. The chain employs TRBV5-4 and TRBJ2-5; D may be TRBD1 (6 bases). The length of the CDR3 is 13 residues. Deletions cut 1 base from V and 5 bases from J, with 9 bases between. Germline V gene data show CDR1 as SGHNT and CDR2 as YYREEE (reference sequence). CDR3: CASSLKGEETQYF. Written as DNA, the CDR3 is TGTGCCAGCAGCTTGAAGGGGGAGGAGACCCAGTACTTC. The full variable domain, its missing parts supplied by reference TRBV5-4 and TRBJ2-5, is ETGVTQSPTHLIKTRGQQVTLRCSSQSGHNTVSWYQQALGQGPQFIFQYYREEENGRGNFPPRFSGLQFPNYSSELNVNALELDDSALYLCASSLKGEETQYFGPGTRLLVL.

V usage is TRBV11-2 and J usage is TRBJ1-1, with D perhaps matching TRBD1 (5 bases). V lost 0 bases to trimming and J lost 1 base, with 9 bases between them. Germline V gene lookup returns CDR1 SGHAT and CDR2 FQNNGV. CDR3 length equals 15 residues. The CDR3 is CASSLELGGNTEAFF. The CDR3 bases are TGTGCCAGCAGCTTAGAGCTCGGGGGGAACACTGAAGCTTTCTTT.

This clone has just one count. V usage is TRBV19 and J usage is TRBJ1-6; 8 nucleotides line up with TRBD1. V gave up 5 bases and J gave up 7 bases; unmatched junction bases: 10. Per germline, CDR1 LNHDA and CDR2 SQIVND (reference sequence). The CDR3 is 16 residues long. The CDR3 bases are TGTGCCAGTAGTTCCCAAGTGGGACAGGACAATTCACCCCTCCACTTT. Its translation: CASSSQVGQDNSPLHF.

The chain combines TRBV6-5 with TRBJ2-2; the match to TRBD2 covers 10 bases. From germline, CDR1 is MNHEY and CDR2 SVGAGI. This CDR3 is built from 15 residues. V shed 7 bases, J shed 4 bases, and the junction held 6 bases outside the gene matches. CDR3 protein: CASNIAGGVTGELFF. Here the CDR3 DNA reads TGTGCCAGCAATATAGCGGGGGGCGTCACCGGGGAGCTGTTTTTT.

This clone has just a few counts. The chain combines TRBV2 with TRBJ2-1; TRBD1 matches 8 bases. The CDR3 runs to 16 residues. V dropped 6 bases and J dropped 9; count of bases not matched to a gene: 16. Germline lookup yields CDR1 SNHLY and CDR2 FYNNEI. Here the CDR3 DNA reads TGTGCCAGCAGCCCATGGTCGGGACAGGTATATGGTGAGCAGTTCTTC. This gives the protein CASSPWSGQVYGEQFF.

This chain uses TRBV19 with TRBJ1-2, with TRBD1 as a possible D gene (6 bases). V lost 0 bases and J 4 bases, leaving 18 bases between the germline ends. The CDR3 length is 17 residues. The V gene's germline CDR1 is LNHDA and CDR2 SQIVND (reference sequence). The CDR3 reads CASSIDDRTSSRYGYTF. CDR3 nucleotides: TGTGCCAGTAGTATAGACGACAGGACTTCGTCCCGCTATGGCTACACCTTC.

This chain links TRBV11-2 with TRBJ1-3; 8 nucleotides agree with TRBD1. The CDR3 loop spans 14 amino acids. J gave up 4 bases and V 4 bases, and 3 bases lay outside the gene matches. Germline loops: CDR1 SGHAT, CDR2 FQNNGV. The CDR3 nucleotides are TGTGCCAGCAGCTCCCAGGGGGCCGGAAACACCATATATTTT. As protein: CASSSQGAGNTIYF.

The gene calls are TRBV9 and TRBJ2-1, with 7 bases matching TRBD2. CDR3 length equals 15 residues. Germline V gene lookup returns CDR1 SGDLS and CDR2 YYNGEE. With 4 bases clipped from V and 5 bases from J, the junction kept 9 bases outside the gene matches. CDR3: CASSPWGGWDNEQFF. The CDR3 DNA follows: TGTGCCAGCAGCCCGTGGGGGGGGTGGGACAATGAGCAGTTCTTC.

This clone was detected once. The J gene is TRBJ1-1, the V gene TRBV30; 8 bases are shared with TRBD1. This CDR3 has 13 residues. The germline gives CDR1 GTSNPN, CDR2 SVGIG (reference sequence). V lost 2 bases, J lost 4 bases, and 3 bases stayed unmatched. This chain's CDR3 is CAWSKDRVTEAFF. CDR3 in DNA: TGTGCCTGGAGTAAGGACAGGGTCACTGAAGCTTTCTTT.

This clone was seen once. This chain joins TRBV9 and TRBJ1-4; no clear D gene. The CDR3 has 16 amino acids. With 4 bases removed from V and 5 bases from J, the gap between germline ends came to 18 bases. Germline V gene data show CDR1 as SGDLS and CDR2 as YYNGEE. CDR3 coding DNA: TGTGCCAGCAGCCCCGGTCGGGGATGGGAGAATGAAAAACTGTTTTTT. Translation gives CASSPGRGWENEKLFF.

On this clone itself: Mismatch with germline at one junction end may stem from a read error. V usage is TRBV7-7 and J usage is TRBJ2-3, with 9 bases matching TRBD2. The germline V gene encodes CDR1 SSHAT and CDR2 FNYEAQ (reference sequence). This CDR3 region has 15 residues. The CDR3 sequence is CASSSGLASTDTQYF. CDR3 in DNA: TGTGCTAGCAGCTCTGGACTAGCGAGCACAGATACGCAGTATTTT.

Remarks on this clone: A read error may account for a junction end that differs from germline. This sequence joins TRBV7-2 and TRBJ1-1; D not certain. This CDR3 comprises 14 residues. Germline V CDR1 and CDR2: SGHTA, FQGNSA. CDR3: CASSIALQLTEAFF. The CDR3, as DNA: TGTGCCAGCAGCATAGCCTTACAGCTCACTGAAGCTTTCTTT. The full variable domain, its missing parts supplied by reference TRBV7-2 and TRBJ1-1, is GAGVSQSPSNKVTEKGKDVELRCDPISGHTALYWYRQSLGQGLEFLIYFQGNSAPDKSGLPSDRFSAERTGGSVSTLTIQRTQQEDSAVYLCASSIALQLTEAFFGQGTRLTVV.

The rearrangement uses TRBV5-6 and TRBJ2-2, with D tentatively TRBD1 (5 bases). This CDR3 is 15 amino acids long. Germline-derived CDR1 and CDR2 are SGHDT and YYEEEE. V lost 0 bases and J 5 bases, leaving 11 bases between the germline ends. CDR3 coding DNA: TGTGCCAGCAGCTTGGTACAGGCAGGTACCGGGGAGCTGTTTTTT. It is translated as CASSLVQAGTGELFF.

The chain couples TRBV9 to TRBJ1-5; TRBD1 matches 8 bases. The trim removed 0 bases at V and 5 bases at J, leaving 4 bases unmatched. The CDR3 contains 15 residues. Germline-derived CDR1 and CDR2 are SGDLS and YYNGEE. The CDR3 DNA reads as TGTGCCAGCAGCGTAGGCGGACAGGGCGATCAGCCCCAGCATTTT. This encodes CASSVGGQGDQPQHF.

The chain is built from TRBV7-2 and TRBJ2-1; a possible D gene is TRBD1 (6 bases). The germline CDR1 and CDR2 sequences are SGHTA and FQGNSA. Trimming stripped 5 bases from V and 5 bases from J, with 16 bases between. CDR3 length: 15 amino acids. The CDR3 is CASSQTTGYHNEQFF. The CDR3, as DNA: TGTGCCAGCAGCCAGACAACAGGGTACCACAATGAGCAGTTCTTC.

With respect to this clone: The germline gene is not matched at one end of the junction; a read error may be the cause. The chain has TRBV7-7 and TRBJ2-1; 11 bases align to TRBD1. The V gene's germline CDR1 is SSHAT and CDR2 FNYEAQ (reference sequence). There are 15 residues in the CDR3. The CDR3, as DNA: TGTGCTAGCAGCTTCGGGACAGGGGGAACGAATGAGCAGTTCTTC. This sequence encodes CASSFGTGGTNEQFF.

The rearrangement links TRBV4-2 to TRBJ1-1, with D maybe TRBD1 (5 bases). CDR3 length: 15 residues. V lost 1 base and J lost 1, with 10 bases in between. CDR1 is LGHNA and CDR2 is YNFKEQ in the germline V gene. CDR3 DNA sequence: TGTGCCAGCAGCCAAGCAGGGTCCCGGAACACTGAAGCTTTCTTT. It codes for CASSQAGSRNTEAFF.

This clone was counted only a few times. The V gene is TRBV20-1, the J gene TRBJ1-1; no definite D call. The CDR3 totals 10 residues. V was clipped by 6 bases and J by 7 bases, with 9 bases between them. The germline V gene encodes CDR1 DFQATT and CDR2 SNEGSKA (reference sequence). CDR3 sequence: CSAWEGEAFF. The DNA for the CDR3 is TGCAGTGCCTGGGAGGGTGAAGCTTTCTTT.

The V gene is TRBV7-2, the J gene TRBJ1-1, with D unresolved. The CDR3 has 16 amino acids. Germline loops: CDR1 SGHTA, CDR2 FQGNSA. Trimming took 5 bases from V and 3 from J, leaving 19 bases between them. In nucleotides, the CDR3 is TGTGCCAGCAGCCTAGGAGCCGGGATCCCCGACACTGAAGCTTTCTTT. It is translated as CASSLGAGIPDTEAFF. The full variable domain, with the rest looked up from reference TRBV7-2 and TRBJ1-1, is GAGVSQSPSNKVTEKGKDVELRCDPISGHTALYWYRQSLGQGLEFLIYFQGNSAPDKSGLPSDRFSAERTGGSVSTLTIQRTQQEDSAVYLCASSLGAGIPDTEAFFGQGTRLTVV.

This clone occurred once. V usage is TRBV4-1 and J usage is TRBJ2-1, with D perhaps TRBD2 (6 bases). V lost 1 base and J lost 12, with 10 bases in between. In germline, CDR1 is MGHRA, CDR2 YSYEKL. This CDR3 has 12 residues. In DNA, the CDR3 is TGCGCCAGCAGCCAAGGGACTATCCGGCAGTTCTTC. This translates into CASSQGTIRQFF.

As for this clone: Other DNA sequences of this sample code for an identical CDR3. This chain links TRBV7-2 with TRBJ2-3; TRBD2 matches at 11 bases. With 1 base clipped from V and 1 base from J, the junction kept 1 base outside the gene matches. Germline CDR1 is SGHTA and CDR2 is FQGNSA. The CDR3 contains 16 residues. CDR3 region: CASSLVAGGGTDTQYF. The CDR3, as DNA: TGTGCCAGCAGCTTAGTAGCGGGGGGGGGCACAGATACGCAGTATTTT.

In nucleotides, the CDR3 is TGTGCCAGCAGTTACTCGACCAGGTCTGAAGCTTTCTTT. Encoded protein: CASSYSTRSEAFF. This sequence joins TRBV6-6 and TRBJ1-1; D gene uncertain. V was pared by 0 bases and J by 6 bases, with 8 bases between. The CDR3 contains 13 residues. Germline CDR1 MNHNY, CDR2 SVGAGI (reference sequence).

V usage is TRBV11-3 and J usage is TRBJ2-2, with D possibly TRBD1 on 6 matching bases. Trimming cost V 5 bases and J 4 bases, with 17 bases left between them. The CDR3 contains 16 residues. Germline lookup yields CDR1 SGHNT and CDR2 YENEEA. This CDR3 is CASSTQTGRGTGELFF. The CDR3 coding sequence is TGTGCCAGCAGCACCCAGACAGGACGGGGCACCGGGGAGCTGTTTTTT. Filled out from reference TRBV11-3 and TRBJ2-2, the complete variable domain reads EAGVVQSPRYKIIEKKQPVAFWCNPISGHNTLYWYLQNLGQGPELLIRYENEEAVDDSQLPKDRFSAERLKGVDSTLKIQPAELGDSAVYLCASSTQTGRGTGELFFGEGSRLTVL.

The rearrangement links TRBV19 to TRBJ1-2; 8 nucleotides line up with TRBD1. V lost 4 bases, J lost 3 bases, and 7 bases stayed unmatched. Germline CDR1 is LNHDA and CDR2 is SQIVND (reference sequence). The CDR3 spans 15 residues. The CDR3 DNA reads TGTGCCAGTAGTAACCCGGGACAGGCTGACTATGGCTACACCTTC. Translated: CASSNPGQADYGYTF.

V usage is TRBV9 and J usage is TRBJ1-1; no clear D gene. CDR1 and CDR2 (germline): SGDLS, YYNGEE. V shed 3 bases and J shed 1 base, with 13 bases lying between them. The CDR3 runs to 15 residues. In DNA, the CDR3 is TGTGCCAGCAGCGGAGGTGGGAGCCCGAACACTGAAGCTTTCTTT. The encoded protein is CASSGGGSPNTEAFF.

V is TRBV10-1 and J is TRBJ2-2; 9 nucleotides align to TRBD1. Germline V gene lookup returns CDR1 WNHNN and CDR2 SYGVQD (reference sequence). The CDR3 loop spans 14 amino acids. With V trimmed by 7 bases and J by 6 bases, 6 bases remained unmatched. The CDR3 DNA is TGCGCCAGCAAAATGGGACAGGGTCCCGGGGAGCTGTTTTTT. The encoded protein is CASKMGQGPGELFF.

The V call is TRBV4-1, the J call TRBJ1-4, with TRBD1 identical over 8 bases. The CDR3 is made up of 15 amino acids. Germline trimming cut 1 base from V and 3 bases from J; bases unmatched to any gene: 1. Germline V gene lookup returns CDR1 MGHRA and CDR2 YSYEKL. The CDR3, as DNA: TGCGCCAGCAGCCAAGGGGACAGGCCTAATGAAAAACTGTTTTTT. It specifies CASSQGDRPNEKLFF.

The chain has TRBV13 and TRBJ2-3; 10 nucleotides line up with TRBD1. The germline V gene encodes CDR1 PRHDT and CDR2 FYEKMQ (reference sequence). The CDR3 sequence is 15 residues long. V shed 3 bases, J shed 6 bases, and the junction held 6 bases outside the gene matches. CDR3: CASSFSTGGADTQYF. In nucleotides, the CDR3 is TGTGCCAGCAGCTTTTCGACAGGGGGCGCGGATACGCAGTATTTT.

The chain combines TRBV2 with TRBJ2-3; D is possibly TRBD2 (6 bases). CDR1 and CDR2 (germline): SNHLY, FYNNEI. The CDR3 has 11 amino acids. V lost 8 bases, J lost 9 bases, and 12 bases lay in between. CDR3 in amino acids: CASRLETTQYF. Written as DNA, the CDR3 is TGTGCCAGCCGACTAGAGACGACGCAGTATTTT.

CDR3 region: CASSTQGTGGVQPQHF. CDR3 coding DNA: TGTGCCAGTAGTACCCAGGGGACAGGGGGCGTACAGCCCCAGCATTTT. The chain couples TRBV19 to TRBJ1-5, with 12 bases identical to TRBD1. Losses at the gene ends were 4 bases for V and 7 bases for J; bases not matched to a gene: 8. This CDR3 spans 16 amino acids. CDR1 is LNHDA and CDR2 is SQIVND in the germline V gene (reference sequence).